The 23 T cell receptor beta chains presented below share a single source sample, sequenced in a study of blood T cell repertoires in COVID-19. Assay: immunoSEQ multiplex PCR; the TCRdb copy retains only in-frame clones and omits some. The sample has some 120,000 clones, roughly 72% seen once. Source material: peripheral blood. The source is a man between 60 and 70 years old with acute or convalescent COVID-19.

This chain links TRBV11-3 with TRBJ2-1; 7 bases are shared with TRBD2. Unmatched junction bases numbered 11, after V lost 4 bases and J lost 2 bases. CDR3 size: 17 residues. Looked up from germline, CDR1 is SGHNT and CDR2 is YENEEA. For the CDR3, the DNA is TGTGCCAGCAGCTCGAAAAGGGAGCGGGAAGCCTACAATGAGCAGTTCTTC. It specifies CASSSKREREAYNEQFF.

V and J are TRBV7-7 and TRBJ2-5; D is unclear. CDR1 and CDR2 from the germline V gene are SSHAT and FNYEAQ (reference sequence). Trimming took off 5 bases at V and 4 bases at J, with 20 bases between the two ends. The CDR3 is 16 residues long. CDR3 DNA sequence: TGTGCCAGCAGCCGAACCGCTGGTTTGACTCGAGAGACCCAGTACTTC. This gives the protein CASSRTAGLTRETQYF. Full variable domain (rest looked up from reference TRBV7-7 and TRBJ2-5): GAGVSQSPRYKVTKRGQDVTLRCDPISSHATLYWYQQALGQGPEFLTYFNYEAQPDKSGLPSDRFSAERPEGSISTLTIQRTEQRDSAMYRCASSRTAGLTRETQYFGPGTRLLVL.

The CDR3 protein is CASSLMEGTEAFF. The CDR3, as DNA: TGTGCCAGCAGCTTAATGGAGGGGACTGAAGCTTTCTTT. This sequence joins TRBV7-3 and TRBJ1-1; a weak D match, TRBD1 (5 bases). V gave up 1 base and J gave up 5 bases, with 8 bases separating them. The CDR3 loop spans 13 amino acids. The germline CDR1 and CDR2 sequences are SGHTA and FQGTGA.

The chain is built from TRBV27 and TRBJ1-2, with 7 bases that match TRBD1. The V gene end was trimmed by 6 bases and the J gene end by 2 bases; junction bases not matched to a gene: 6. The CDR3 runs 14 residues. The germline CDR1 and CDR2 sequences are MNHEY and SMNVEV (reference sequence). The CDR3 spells CASSPRQGNYGYTF. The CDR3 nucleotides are TGTGCCAGCAGCCCCAGACAGGGAAACTATGGCTACACCTTC.

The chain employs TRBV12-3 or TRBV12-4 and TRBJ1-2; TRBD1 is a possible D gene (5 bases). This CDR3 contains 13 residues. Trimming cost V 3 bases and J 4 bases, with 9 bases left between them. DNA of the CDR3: TGTGCCAGCAGTTTTAGGGGTTCCTATGGCTACACCTTC. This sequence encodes CASSFRGSYGYTF.

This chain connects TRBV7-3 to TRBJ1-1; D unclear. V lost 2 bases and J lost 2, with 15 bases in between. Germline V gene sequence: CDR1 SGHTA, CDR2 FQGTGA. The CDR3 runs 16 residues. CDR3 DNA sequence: TGTGCCAGCAGCTTAGGTGTTGGGCAGCCAAACACTGAAGCTTTCTTT. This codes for CASSLGVGQPNTEAFF.

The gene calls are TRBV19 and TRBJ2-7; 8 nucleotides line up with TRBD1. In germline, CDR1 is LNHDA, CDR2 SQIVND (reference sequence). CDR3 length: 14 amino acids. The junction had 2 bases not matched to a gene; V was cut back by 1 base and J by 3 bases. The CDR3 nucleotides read TGTGCCAGTAGTATAGGACAGGGGATCTACGAGCAGTACTTC. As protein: CASSIGQGIYEQYF.

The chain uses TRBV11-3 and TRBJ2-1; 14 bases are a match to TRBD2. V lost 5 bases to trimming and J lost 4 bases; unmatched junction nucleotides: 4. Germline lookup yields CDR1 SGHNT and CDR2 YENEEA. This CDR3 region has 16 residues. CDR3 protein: CASSGGTSGSYNEQFF. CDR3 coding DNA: TGTGCCAGCAGCGGCGGGACTAGCGGGAGTTACAATGAGCAGTTCTTC.

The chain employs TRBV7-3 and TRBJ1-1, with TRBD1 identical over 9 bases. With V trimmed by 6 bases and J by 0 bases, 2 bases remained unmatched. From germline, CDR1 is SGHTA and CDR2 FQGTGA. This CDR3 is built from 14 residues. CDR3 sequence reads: CASSRTGVNTEAFF. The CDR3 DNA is TGTGCCAGCAGTCGGACAGGGGTGAACACTGAAGCTTTCTTT.

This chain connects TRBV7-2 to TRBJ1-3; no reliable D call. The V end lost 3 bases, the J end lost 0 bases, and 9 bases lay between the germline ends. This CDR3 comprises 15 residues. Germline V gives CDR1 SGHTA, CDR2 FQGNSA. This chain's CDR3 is CASSFSTYSGNTIYF. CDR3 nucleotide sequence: TGTGCCAGCAGCTTTAGTACCTACTCTGGAAACACCATATATTTT.

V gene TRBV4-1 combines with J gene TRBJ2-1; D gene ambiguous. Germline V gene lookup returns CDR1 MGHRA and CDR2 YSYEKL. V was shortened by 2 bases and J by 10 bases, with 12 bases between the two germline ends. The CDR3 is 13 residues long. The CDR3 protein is CASSQSVGWEQFF. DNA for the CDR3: TGCGCCAGCAGCCAATCGGTCGGTTGGGAGCAGTTCTTC.

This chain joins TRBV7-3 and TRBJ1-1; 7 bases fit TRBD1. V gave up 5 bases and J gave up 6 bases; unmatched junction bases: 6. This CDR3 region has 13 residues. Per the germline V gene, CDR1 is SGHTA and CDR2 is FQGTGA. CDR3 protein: CASSTTGRAEAFF. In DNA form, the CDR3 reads TGTGCCAGCAGCACGACAGGGCGGGCTGAAGCTTTCTTT. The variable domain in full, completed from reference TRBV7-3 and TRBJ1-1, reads GAGVSQTPSNKVTEKGKYVELRCDPISGHTALYWYRQSLGQGPEFLIYFQGTGAADDSGLPNDRFFAVRPEGSVSTLKIQRTERGDSAVYLCASSTTGRAEAFFGQGTRLTVV.

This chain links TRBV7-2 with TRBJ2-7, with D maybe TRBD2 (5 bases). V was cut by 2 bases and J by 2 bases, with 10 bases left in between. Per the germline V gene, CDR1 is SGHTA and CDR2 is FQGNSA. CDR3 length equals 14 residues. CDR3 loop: CASSLRGITYEQYF. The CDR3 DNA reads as TGTGCCAGCAGCTTACGAGGGATAACCTACGAGCAGTACTTC.

CDR3 sequence (DNA): TGTGCCAGCAGTTACTCGGGCTTTCGGGAGACCCAGTACTTC. It codes for CASSYSGFRETQYF. The gene calls are TRBV6-2 or TRBV6-3 and TRBJ2-5; D not certain. The V gene's germline CDR1 is MNHEY and CDR2 SVGEGT. Trimming removed 0 bases from V and 5 bases from J, with 10 bases in between. There are 14 residues in the CDR3.

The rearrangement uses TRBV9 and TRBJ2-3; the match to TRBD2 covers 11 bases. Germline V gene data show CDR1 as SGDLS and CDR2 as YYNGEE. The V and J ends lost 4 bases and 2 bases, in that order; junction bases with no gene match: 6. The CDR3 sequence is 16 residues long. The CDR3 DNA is TGTGCCAGCAGCTTCAGACTAGCGGGATCCACAGATACGCAGTATTTT. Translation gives CASSFRLAGSTDTQYF.

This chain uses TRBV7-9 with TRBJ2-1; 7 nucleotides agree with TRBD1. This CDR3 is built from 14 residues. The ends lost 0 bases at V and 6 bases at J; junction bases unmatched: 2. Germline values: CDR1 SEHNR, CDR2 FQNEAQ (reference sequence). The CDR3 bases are TGTGCCAGCAGCTTAGCGGGGGACAGCAATGAGCAGTTCTTC. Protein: CASSLAGDSNEQFF.

The CDR3, as DNA: TGCGCCAGCAGCTCAGGGTACAGGGGGAACACCGGGGAGCTGTTTTTT. Encoded protein: CASSSGYRGNTGELFF. The chain uses TRBV5-1 and TRBJ2-2; 7 bases match TRBD1. Germline V CDR1 and CDR2: SGHRS, YFSETQ. Trimming removed 3 bases from V and 1 base from J; junction bases left unmatched: 6. This CDR3 contains 16 residues.

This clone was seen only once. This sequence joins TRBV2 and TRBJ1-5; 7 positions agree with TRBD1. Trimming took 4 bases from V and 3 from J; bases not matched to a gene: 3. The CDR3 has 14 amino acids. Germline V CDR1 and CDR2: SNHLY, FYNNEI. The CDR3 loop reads CASSVGQDNQPQHF. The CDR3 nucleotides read TGTGCCAGCAGTGTAGGACAGGACAATCAGCCCCAGCATTTT.

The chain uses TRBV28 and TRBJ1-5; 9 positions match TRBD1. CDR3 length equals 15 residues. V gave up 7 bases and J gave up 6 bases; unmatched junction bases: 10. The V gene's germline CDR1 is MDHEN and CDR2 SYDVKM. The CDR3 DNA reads TGTGCCAGCATCACCGGGACAGGGACCTTTCAGCCCCAGCATTTT. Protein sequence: CASITGTGTFQPQHF.

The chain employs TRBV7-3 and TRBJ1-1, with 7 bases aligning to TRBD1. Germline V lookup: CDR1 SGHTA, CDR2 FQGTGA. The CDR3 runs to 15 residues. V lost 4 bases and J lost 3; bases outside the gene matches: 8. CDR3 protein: CASSSMGRGDTEAFF. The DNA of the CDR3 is TGTGCCAGCAGCTCCATGGGCAGGGGGGACACTGAAGCTTTCTTT.

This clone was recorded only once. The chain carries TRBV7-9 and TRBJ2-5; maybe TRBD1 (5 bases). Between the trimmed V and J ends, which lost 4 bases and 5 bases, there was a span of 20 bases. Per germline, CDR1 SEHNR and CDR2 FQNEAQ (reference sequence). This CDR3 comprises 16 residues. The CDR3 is CASSSNFLGVEETQYF. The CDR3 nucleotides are TGTGCCAGCAGCTCCAACTTTTTAGGGGTTGAGGAGACCCAGTACTTC.

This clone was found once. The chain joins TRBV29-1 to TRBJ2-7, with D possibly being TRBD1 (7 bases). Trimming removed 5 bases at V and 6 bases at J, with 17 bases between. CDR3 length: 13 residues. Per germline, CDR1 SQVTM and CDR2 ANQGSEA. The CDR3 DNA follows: TGCAGCGTTAAGGTTGGAGGGGGCTCCGAGCAGTACTTC. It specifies CSVKVGGGSEQYF.

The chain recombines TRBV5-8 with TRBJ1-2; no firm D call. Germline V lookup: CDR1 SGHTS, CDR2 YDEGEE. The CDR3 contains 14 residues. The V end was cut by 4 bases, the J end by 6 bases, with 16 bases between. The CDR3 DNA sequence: TGTGCCAGCAGCCTCTTGTTGAACGCGAATGGCTACACCTTC. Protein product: CASSLLLNANGYTF. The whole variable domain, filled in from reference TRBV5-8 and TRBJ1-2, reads EAGVTQSPTHLIKTRGQQATLRCSPISGHTSVYWYQQALGLGLQFLLWYDEGEERNRGNFPPRFSGRQFPNYSSELNVNALELEDSALYLCASSLLLNANGYTFGSGTRLTVV.